This is a list of T cell receptor beta chains from one sample in a study of vaccination effects on CD4 cells after COVID-19. Assay: immunoSEQ multiplex PCR; the TCRdb copy retains only in-frame clones and omits some. This table holds 40,000 to 50,000 clones, over 60% found once. Their target antigens are unknown. The sequencing used CD4+ T cells from PBMCs cultured with HCoV-OC43 spike peptides, collected after COVID-19 vaccination. The receptors derive from a human donor who received a COVID-19 vaccine. The CDR3 runs from the conserved cysteine through the conserved F or W. A D gene is named only where the DNA matches it firmly. Clone size appears in some rows only: once, few, many, or a class for an expanded clone.

TRBJ2-7,NA,TRBD1,TRBV7-2,TGTGCCAGCAGCTGGGGAGGACAGGGGGCGTACGAGCAGTACTTC,CASSWGGQGAYEQYF
TRBJ1-1,NA,NA,TRBV5-1,TGCGCCAGCAGCTGGGGACCGCCGAACACTGAAGCTTTCTTT,CASSWGPPNTEAFF
TRBJ2-1,NA,NA,TRBV21-1,TGTGCCCGGAGGGGGGCTTGGGCGGTGAATGAGCAGTTCTTC,CARRGAWAVNEQFF
TRBJ2-1,few,NA,TRBV5-1,TGCGCCAGCAGCCGGGGCCACAATGAGCAGTTCTTC,CASSRGHNEQFF
TRBJ1-6,NA,NA,TRBV6-5,TGTGCCACAACAAACTCTGCACCCCTCCACTTT,CATTNSAPLHF
TRBJ1-5,NA,NA,TRBV5-5,TGTGCCAGCAGCTTAGGCATTGTGGGGGAGAGCAATCAGCCCCAGCATTTT,CASSLGIVGESNQPQHF
TRBJ2-3,NA,TRBD2,TRBV9,TGTGCCAGCAGCGTCGGGACTAACACAGATACGCAGTATTTT,CASSVGTNTDTQYF
TRBJ2-5,once,NA,TRBV6-5,TGTGCCAGCAGTCGGGGACCACAAGAGACCCAGTACTTC,CASSRGPQETQYF
TRBJ1-1,NA,NA,TRBV29-1,TGCAGCGTTTCCAAGAACACTGAAGCTTTCTTT,CSVSKNTEAFF
TRBJ2-7,NA,NA,TRBV12-3/TRBV12-4,TGTGCCAGCAGTTCCGACGGTCCGCAGTACTTC,CASSSDGPQYF
TRBJ1-4,NA,NA,TRBV5-1,TGCGCCAGCAGCGCCGGATCGGGGACTAATGAAAAACTGTTTTTT,CASSAGSGTNEKLFF
TRBJ2-5,NA,TRBD1,TRBV5-4,TGTGCCAGCAGCCTACAGGGGGCCGGGGAGACCCAGTACTTC,CASSLQGAGETQYF
TRBJ2-6,few,TRBD1,TRBV7-8,TGTGCCAGCAGCTTAAGACAGGGGCGTTCTGGGGCCAACGTCCTGACTTTC,CASSLRQGRSGANVLTF
TRBJ1-2,once,NA,TRBV27,TGTGCCAGCAGTTTCTCGGGGTATGGCTACACCTTC,CASSFSGYGYTF
TRBJ2-7,NA,NA,TRBV3-1/TRBV3-2,TGTGCCAGCAGCCAATCTTTAGGAGCCTACGAGCAGTACTTC,CASSQSLGAYEQYF
TRBJ2-3,NA,TRBD1,TRBV7-2,TGTGCCAGCAACCAGAGGGGCGGACAGGGAGCAGATACGCAGTATTTT,CASNQRGGQGADTQYF
TRBJ2-7,NA,NA,TRBV18,TGTGCCAGCTCATCAACTACGCCGCGGGCCCACCTCACGGTCGAGCAGTACTTC,CASSSTTPRAHLTVEQYF
TRBJ1-2,NA,NA,TRBV6-5,TGTGCCAGCAGCCCCCGGACAGCCCGGGATGGCTACACCTTC,CASSPRTARDGYTF
TRBJ2-6,NA,NA,TRBV27,TGTGCCAGCCGTCCGGGAGGGGCCAACGTCCTGACTTTC,CASRPGGANVLTF
TRBJ2-7,NA,NA,TRBV19,TGTGCCAGTTGCCCCCAATCGGGATCCCACGAGCAGTACTTC,CASCPQSGSHEQYF
TRBJ2-5,NA,NA,TRBV7-9,TGTGCCAGCAGCTTTGGACAGCGAGAGACCCAGTACTTC,CASSFGQRETQYF
TRBJ2-7,few,NA,TRBV27,TGTGCCAGCAGTTTAATTCAGGGGCCAACCTACGAGCAGTACTTC,CASSLIQGPTYEQYF
TRBJ2-5,once,NA,TRBV2,TGTGCCAGCAGTGGTGACAGATCCCCGCAAGAGACCCAGTACTTC,CASSGDRSPQETQYF
TRBJ2-3,NA,TRBD2,TRBV24-1,TGTGCCACCAGTGACCGGGGGGGTATGGATACGCAGTATTTT,CATSDRGGMDTQYF
TRBJ2-7,NA,NA,TRBV1,TGCACCAGCACCCAAGGCTCGGCACACTACGAGCAGTACTTC,CTSTQGSAHYEQYF
TRBJ1-4,NA,TRBD1,TRBV4-1,TGCGCCAGCAGCCAAGGGGTTATCAGGGGGCCTGAAAAACTGTTTTTT,CASSQGVIRGPEKLFF
TRBJ2-3,NA,NA,TRBV12-3/TRBV12-4,TGTGCCAGCAGTATAAGAGAGGTGGATACGCAGTATTTT,CASSIREVDTQYF
TRBJ1-5,NA,TRBD1,TRBV2,TGTGCCAGCAGTGAGGGACAGGTTAGCAATCAGCCCCAGCATTTT,CASSEGQVSNQPQHF
TRBJ2-2,once,NA,TRBV19,TGTGCCAGTAGTGCAACTAGGACCGGGGAGCTGTTTTTT,CASSATRTGELFF
TRBJ1-4,few,TRBD1,TRBV3-1/TRBV3-2,TGTGCCAGCAGCCAAGGACAGGGGCTAAATGAAAAACTGTTTTTT,CASSQGQGLNEKLFF
TRBJ2-7,few,TRBD2,TRBV10-1,TGCGCCAGCAGCCTCGGGGAGGGGATCCACGAGCAGTACTTC,CASSLGEGIHEQYF
TRBJ2-1,medium-sized,NA,TRBV7-7,TGTGCCAGCAGCTCGGGACGGACAATAGCCTACAATGAGCAGTTCTTC,CASSSGRTIAYNEQFF
TRBJ1-5,NA,NA,TRBV3-1/TRBV3-2,TGTGCCAGCAGCCAGAACGGAGGGAATCAGCCCCAGCATTTT,CASSQNGGNQPQHF
TRBJ1-1,few,TRBD1,TRBV19,TGTGCCAGTAGTATAGATATACAGGGGTGGGGCACTGAAGCTTTCTTT,CASSIDIQGWGTEAFF
TRBJ1-1,NA,NA,TRBV29-1,TGCAGCGGTGACTCAAACACTGAAGCTTTCTTT,CSGDSNTEAFF
TRBJ2-1,NA,NA,TRBV4-1,TGCGCCAGCAGCCAACCTACTAGTAACAATGAGCAGTTCTTC,CASSQPTSNNEQFF
TRBJ2-5,NA,TRBD1,TRBV2,TGTGCCAGCACATGGGAAGGGACAGGGATAGAGACCCAGTACTTC,CASTWEGTGIETQYF
TRBJ2-2,NA,NA,TRBV6-5,TGTGCTAGTCAGCAGATCACCGGGGAGCTGTTTTTT,CASQQITGELFF
TRBJ2-1,NA,NA,TRBV6-1,TGTGCCAGCAGTGAAAGGGGGGATGAGCAGTTCTTC,CASSERGDEQFF
TRBJ1-3,NA,NA,TRBV30,TGTGCCTGGATCAGGGCCAACTCTGGAAACACCATATATTTT,CAWIRANSGNTIYF